The next 20 T cell receptor beta chains were all read from a single sample in a study of cytomegalovirus exposure and HLA in healthy donors. The primer mix had 60 Vbeta and 13 Jbeta primers. Profiled with immunoSEQ multiplex PCR; TCRdb holds only in-frame clones, not every one. The sample yields approximately 160,000 clones, around 72% seen once. Sequencing input: PBMCs. These receptors were collected from a middle-aged man in good health and CMV-seronegative.

The chain uses TRBV28 and TRBJ1-1, with TRBD1 identical over 9 bases. The CDR3 extends over 16 amino acids. CDR1 and CDR2 from the germline V gene are MDHEN and SYDVKM. V lost 5 bases to trimming and J lost 4 bases; unmatched junction nucleotides: 11. CDR3 coding DNA: TGTGCCAGCAGTCTAACCGGGACAGGGTACCCCACTGAAGCTTTCTTT. Amino acids: CASSLTGTGYPTEAFF.

In this sample, this clone turned up once. The rearrangement uses TRBV11-2 and TRBJ1-2; D is ambiguous. Trimming left V 5 bases short and J 3 bases short, with 13 bases between. Germline V gives CDR1 SGHAT, CDR2 FQNNGV. This CDR3 region has 14 residues. This CDR3 reads CASSPARQYYGYTF. The CDR3 region has the DNA TGTGCCAGCAGCCCCGCGAGGCAATACTATGGCTACACCTTC. Together with reference TRBV11-2 and TRBJ1-2, the CDR3 gives the full variable domain: EAGVAQSPRYKIIEKRQSVAFWCNPISGHATLYWYQQILGQGPKLLIQFQNNGVVDDSQLPKDRFSAERLKGVDSTLKIQPAKLEDSAVYLCASSPARQYYGYTFGSGTRLTVV.

This sequence joins TRBV28 and TRBJ1-5; D is possibly TRBD1 (6 bases). The CDR3 consists of 13 residues. V lost 7 bases to trimming and J lost 4 bases, with 11 bases between them. The germline V gene encodes CDR1 MDHEN and CDR2 SYDVKM. The CDR3 nucleotides are TGTGCCAGCACCTCCACAGGGAATCAGCCCCAGCATTTT. This sequence encodes CASTSTGNQPQHF.

V is TRBV19 and J is TRBJ2-1; 9 nucleotides align to TRBD1. The CDR3 length is 14 residues. The germline V gene encodes CDR1 LNHDA and CDR2 SQIVND (reference sequence). V trimming: 5 bases; J trimming: 8 bases; junction bases outside the gene matches: 7. In DNA, the CDR3 is TGTGCCAGTAGTTTCACAGGGGGCAGGGATGAGCAGTTCTTC. Protein product: CASSFTGGRDEQFF.

In this sample, this clone turned up a few times. The chain is built from TRBV18 and TRBJ1-5, with D possibly matching TRBD1 (6 bases). V lost 3 bases to trimming and J lost 2 bases, with 14 bases between them. Germline V gene lookup returns CDR1 KGHSH and CDR2 LQKENI. This CDR3 contains 16 residues. CDR3 amino acids: CASSPTGRRGNQPQHF. The CDR3 DNA reads as TGTGCCAGCTCACCCACAGGGAGACGGGGCAATCAGCCCCAGCATTTT. Full variable domain (remainder filled in from reference TRBV18 and TRBJ1-5): NAGVMQNPRHLVRRRGQEARLRCSPMKGHSHVYWYRQLPEEGLKFMVYLQKENIIDESGMPKERFSAEFPKEGPSILRIQQVVRGDSAAYFCASSPTGRRGNQPQHFGDGTRLSIL.

This clone appeared a single time. V and J are TRBV29-1 and TRBJ1-5; the D gene is possibly TRBD1 (6 bases). This CDR3 is built from 13 residues. Germline assignment: CDR1 SQVTM and CDR2 ANQGSEA. The ends were cut back, 5 bases at V and 4 bases at J, with 12 bases in the middle. CDR3 loop: CSVQGGGNQPQHF. The CDR3 region has the DNA TGCAGCGTTCAGGGAGGGGGTAATCAGCCCCAGCATTTT. Full variable domain (rest looked up from reference TRBV29-1 and TRBJ1-5): SAVISQKPSRDICQRGTSLTIQCQVDSQVTMMFWYRQQPGQSLTLIATANQGSEATYESGFVIDKFPISRPNLTFSTLTVSNMSPEDSSIYLCSVQGGGNQPQHFGDGTRLSIL.

This clone has only a few counts. The rearrangement links TRBV10-2 to TRBJ1-4, with 8 nucleotides matching TRBD1. With 6 bases clipped from V and 0 bases from J, the junction kept 6 bases outside the gene matches. This CDR3 contains 16 residues. Looked up from germline, CDR1 is WSHSY and CDR2 is SAAADI. CDR3 DNA sequence: TGCGCCAGCAGCGACAGGGGAAGGACAACTAATGAAAAACTGTTTTTT. Translation gives CASSDRGRTTNEKLFF.

The rearrangement joins TRBV2 to TRBJ2-5; 8 nucleotides align to TRBD1. Trimming at V came to 3 bases and at J to 7 bases, leaving 13 bases not matched to a gene. The germline V gene has CDR1 SNHLY and CDR2 FYNNEI. The CDR3 totals 16 residues. CDR3 bases: TGTGCCAGCAGTGATACCCTAAACAGGGGGTCGGGGACCCAGTACTTC. This sequence encodes CASSDTLNRGSGTQYF.

This clone showed up just once. The J gene is TRBJ1-5, the V gene TRBV6-4; TRBD1 matches at 7 bases. The CDR3 sequence is 15 residues long. The germline gives CDR1 MRHNA, CDR2 SNTAGT. Trimming at V came to 7 bases and at J to 5 bases, leaving 11 bases not matched to a gene. The CDR3 protein is CASIKPGGPDQPQHF. CDR3 DNA sequence: TGTGCCAGCATCAAACCAGGGGGGCCTGATCAGCCCCAGCATTTT.

The rearrangement uses TRBV7-9 and TRBJ1-2; TRBD1 might be the D (6 bases). The V gene's germline CDR1 is SEHNR and CDR2 FQNEAQ (reference sequence). V dropped 5 bases and J dropped 6 bases, with 22 bases sitting between them. CDR3 length equals 16 residues. The CDR3 region is CASSGHLAGQKNGYTF. The CDR3, as DNA: TGTGCCAGCAGCGGGCACCTAGCCGGACAGAAGAATGGCTACACCTTC.

This clone has just one count. J is TRBJ1-3 and V is TRBV6-1, with no clear D. V was trimmed by 7 bases and J by 2 bases, leaving 15 bases between them. CDR3 length: 15 residues. The germline V gene encodes CDR1 MNHNS and CDR2 SASEGT. The CDR3 protein is CASTLFGATGNTIYF. Here the CDR3 DNA reads TGTGCCAGCACCCTCTTTGGAGCTACTGGAAACACCATATATTTT.

The genes are TRBV4-3 and TRBJ1-1; D ambiguous. The CDR3 consists of 14 residues. The germline V gene encodes CDR1 LGHNA and CDR2 YSLEER. The V end was cut by 0 bases, the J end by 0 bases, with 5 bases between. The CDR3 sequence is CASSQDRLNTEAFF. Written as DNA, the CDR3 is TGCGCCAGCAGCCAAGATCGGTTGAACACTGAAGCTTTCTTT.

This chain connects TRBV6-5 to TRBJ1-3; perhaps TRBD1 as D (5 bases). The V end lost 6 bases, the J end lost 0 bases, and 12 bases lay between the germline ends. The V gene's germline CDR1 is MNHEY and CDR2 SVGAGI. The CDR3 runs to 15 residues. CDR3 sequence (DNA): TGTGCCAGCAGCCCCGGACACTTCTCTGGAAACACCATATATTTT. Amino acids: CASSPGHFSGNTIYF.

The CDR3 nucleotides are TGTGCCAGCAGCCGGGAATCGGGACAGCAATACAATGAGCAGTTCTTC. It translates to CASSRESGQQYNEQFF. The chain combines TRBV4-2 with TRBJ2-1, with TRBD1 identical over 7 bases. Losses at the gene ends were 4 bases for V and 4 bases for J; bases not matched to a gene: 10. This CDR3 is 16 amino acids long. In germline, CDR1 is LGHNA, CDR2 YNFKEQ.

The gene calls are TRBV7-6 and TRBJ2-5, with a possible D match to TRBD2 (6 bases). Trimming cost V 1 base and J 3 bases, with 6 bases left between them. The germline V gene encodes CDR1 SGHVS and CDR2 FNYEAQ. The CDR3 consists of 13 residues. The CDR3 sequence is CASSLGLEETQYF. Written as DNA, the CDR3 is TGTGCCAGCAGCTTAGGACTAGAAGAGACCCAGTACTTC.

This clone was observed at least ten times. The J gene is TRBJ1-1, the V gene TRBV5-8; a weak D match, TRBD1 (6 bases). V was cut by 5 bases and J by 3 bases, with 14 bases left in between. This CDR3 has 14 amino acids. CDR1 and CDR2 (germline): SGHTS, YDEGEE. In DNA, the CDR3 is TGTGCCAGCAGGGAATGGAGGACAGACACTGAAGCTTTCTTT. Translation: CASREWRTDTEAFF.

Turning to this clone: The same CDR3 can be traced to other DNA sequences in this sample. The CDR3: CASSSRGTEAFF. DNA of the CDR3: TGTGCCAGCAGCTCCAGGGGCACTGAAGCTTTCTTT. The gene calls are TRBV11-3 and TRBJ1-1; D perhaps matches TRBD1 (6 bases). The CDR3 has 12 amino acids. The germline gives CDR1 SGHNT, CDR2 YENEEA. V was pared by 4 bases and J by 4 bases, with 7 bases between.

V gene TRBV9 combines with J gene TRBJ2-7, with 10 nucleotides matching TRBD2. V gave up 5 bases and J gave up 2 bases; unmatched junction bases: 4. The CDR3 runs to 14 residues. Germline CDR1 reads SGDLS; CDR2 reads YYNGEE. The CDR3 here is CASSPSGGAYEQYF. The CDR3 bases are TGTGCCAGCAGTCCAAGCGGGGGGGCCTACGAGCAGTACTTC.

The rearrangement links TRBV5-1 to TRBJ2-1; 11 bases match TRBD1. The CDR3 loop spans 17 amino acids. V dropped 3 bases and J dropped 7; count of bases not matched to a gene: 12. CDR1 is SGHRS and CDR2 is YFSETQ in the germline V gene. As DNA, the CDR3 is TGCGCCAGCAGCTCGGAGCCAGGACAGGGGGCGCGGAATGAGCAGTTCTTC. This codes for CASSSEPGQGARNEQFF.

The chain couples TRBV5-1 to TRBJ2-5, with TRBD2 matching over 11 bases. J gave up 5 bases and V 0 bases, and 9 bases lay outside the gene matches. This CDR3 is 17 amino acids long. Germline loops: CDR1 SGHRS, CDR2 YFSETQ. CDR3 sequence: CASSLAALAGGRETQYF. The CDR3 bases are TGCGCCAGCAGCTTGGCCGCGCTAGCGGGGGGTCGGGAGACCCAGTACTTC.